A selection of T cell receptor beta chains follows, all from one sample in a study of T-cell reconstitution after alpha-beta-depleted transplantation in children. Each CDR3 protein is one row after TCRdb ran MiXCR on the PCR reads. The repertoire holds 490,000 or so distinct CDR3 sequences, 10% to 13% seen once, with 2% to 2.5% in the top ten. Source: PBMCs, taken before TCRalphabeta/CD19-depleted stem cell transplant. The receptors were sampled from a child younger than 10 with inherited bone marrow failure, due to receive a stem cell transplant. Each CDR3 is given with its conserved first and last residue. The D gene is left open where the match is weak. Clone size is shown for a subset of rows, as once, few, many or a class of expanded clone.

V: TRBV7-8; J: TRBJ2-2; size: many; D: TRBD2; CDR3: CAGRRKREVTGELFF; DNA: TGTGCCGGACGGCGGAAGCGGGAGGTCACCGGGGAGCTGTTTTTT
V: TRBV20-1; J: TRBJ2-2; size: many; D: .; CDR3: CSAESLDNTGELFF; DNA: TGCAGTGCCGAATCCCTAGATAACACCGGGGAGCTGTTTTTT
V: TRBV4-3; J: TRBJ2-5; size: many; D: .; CDR3: CASSQDRSGQETQYF; DNA: TGCGCCAGCAGCCAAGATCGGAGCGGGCAAGAGACCCAGTACTTC
V: TRBV10-3; J: TRBJ2-1; size: .; D: TRBD2; CDR3: CAIREVGGRALADEQFF; DNA: TGTGCCATCAGGGAAGTGGGCGGGAGGGCCCTTGCGGATGAGCAGTTCTTC
V: TRBV29-1; J: TRBJ1-1; size: few; D: .; CDR3: CSVEVYRNTEAFF; DNA: TGCAGCGTTGAAGTTTACCGGAACACTGAAGCTTTCTTT
V: TRBV20-1; J: TRBJ2-1; size: many; D: .; CDR3: CSAILGNEQFF; DNA: TGCAGTGCTATACTAGGGAATGAGCAGTTCTTC
V: TRBV20-1; J: TRBJ2-2; size: few; D: TRBD2; CDR3: CSARWASGGNTGELFF; DNA: TGCAGTGCTAGATGGGCTAGCGGGGGGAACACCGGGGAGCTGTTTTTT
V: TRBV20-1; J: TRBJ2-5; size: many; D: .; CDR3: CSARWTTRGETQYF; DNA: TGCAGTGCTAGGTGGACAACCCGGGGGGAGACCCAGTACTTC
V: TRBV4-1; J: TRBJ2-1; size: few; D: TRBD2; CDR3: CASSQVGASGGYNEQFF; DNA: TGCGCCAGCAGCCAAGTGGGGGCTAGCGGGGGCTACAATGAGCAGTTCTTC
V: TRBV29-1; J: TRBJ1-2; size: many; D: TRBD1; CDR3: CSVDRGGIYGYTF; DNA: TGCAGCGTGGACAGGGGAGGCATCTATGGCTACACCTTC
V: TRBV27; J: TRBJ2-7; size: many; D: TRBD2; CDR3: CASRLAGPYEQYF; DNA: TGTGCCAGCCGACTAGCGGGCCCCTACGAGCAGTACTTC
V: TRBV7-2; J: TRBJ2-5; size: many; D: TRBD1; CDR3: CASTQQGGGETQYF; DNA: TGTGCCAGCACACAACAGGGGGGCGGCGAGACCCAGTACTTC
V: TRBV3-1; J: TRBJ2-1; size: many; D: .; CDR3: CASSQVFHNEQFF; DNA: TGTGCCAGCAGCCAAGTTTTCCACAATGAGCAGTTCTTC
V: TRBV20-1; J: TRBJ2-1; size: many; D: .; CDR3: CSAARLESGYNEQFF; DNA: TGCAGTGCTGCTCGACTAGAATCAGGCTACAATGAGCAGTTCTTC
V: TRBV29-1; J: TRBJ2-3; size: many; D: .; CDR3: CSVTAGADTQYF; DNA: TGCAGCGTTACGGCAGGAGCAGATACGCAGTATTTT
V: TRBV3-1; J: TRBJ2-3; size: many; D: .; CDR3: CASSFGLPDTDTQYF; DNA: TGTGCCAGCAGCTTCGGCCTTCCGGACACAGATACGCAGTATTTT
V: TRBV7-8; J: TRBJ2-7; size: .; D: .; CDR3: CASSSLGWSYEQYF; DNA: TGTGCCAGCAGCTCCCTCGGCTGGAGCTACGAGCAGTACTTC